Sequencing of this T cell receptor beta chain was carried out in a study of T cell responses to AZD1222 COVID-19 vaccine. Analyses pooled second doses at about 4 or about 12 weeks. Profiled with immunoSEQ multiplex PCR; TCRdb holds only in-frame clones, not every one. The sample lists some 99,000 clones, more than 70% occurring once. Broader study findings: Donors, mostly white British, included more females; clonal diversity was possibly underestimated.

As concerns this clone: What it binds is unknown.

Germline V gene lookup returns CDR1 LGHNA and CDR2 YSLEER. The V and J ends lost 0 bases and 6 bases, in that order; junction bases with no gene match: 9. This CDR3 contains 17 residues. The sequence was collected from an adult who received the AZD1222 COVID-19 vaccine. Sequencing was performed on peripheral blood, taken 28 days after the second AZD1222 dose. The J gene is TRBJ1-4, the V gene TRBV4-3; TRBD1 aligns across 8 bases. CDR3 sequence reads: CASSQDFAQGAYEKLFF. In DNA, the CDR3 is TGCGCCAGCAGCCAAGATTTCGCGCAGGGGGCCTATGAAAAACTGTTTTTT.